This TCR beta chain was profiled in a study of T cell responses to AZD1222 COVID-19 vaccine (dated by TCRdb to about 2021). Context from the whole study: TCR sequencing was performed for roughly 240 trial participants, of whom about 210 were given two doses of AZD1222 and roughly 25 were given two doses of MenACWY control vaccine. Trial participants were enrolled by age into 18-55, 56-69 and 70-plus year subgroups, with about 150, 28 and 57 TCR-sequenced participants respectively.

A word on this clone: Its antigen is not yet known. No clone much larger than this one lies a single base away; base qualities are absent.

Between the V and J ends, shortened by 5 bases and 8 bases respectively, the junction contains 13 bases. The germline V gene encodes CDR1 WNHNN and CDR2 SYGVQD (reference sequence). The CDR3, cysteine through phenylalanine, is 13 amino acids long. Of the read, only the CDR3 DNA is kept; its 39 bases are in frame from base 1. Explained via the paper, the time point label denotes: baseline before first vaccination. Explained via the paper, the treatment or condition label denotes: meningococcal conjugate vaccine given as trial control. Vaccinee samples were obtained from the UK trials COV001 and COV002, which included a single-blind randomized controlled phase 2/3 trial of AZD1222 (ChAdOx1 nCoV-19) in healthy adults. For TCRbeta chain sequencing, PBMC samples from trial participants were taken at day 0 and at day 28 after the second dose. Broad study findings and their caveats: Reportedly, almost half of the unique spike-specific TCRs recognized epitopes lying outside the regions that are mutated in the B.1.351 and B.1.1.7 variants. Because no samples from the day 14 peak response were available, repertoires could be characterized only after the peak T cell response. Conclusions about previously exposed vaccinees are limited, since just six AZD1222 recipients were seropositive for SARS-CoV-2 at baseline. Participants were mostly white British and included more females than males, and it was suggested by the authors that clonal diversity may have been underestimated. In the small 56-69-year group, the increase in depth fell short of significance, most likely because of low power. Vaccine-associated CD4 TCRs spanned the whole spike protein, with dominant responses in regions 160-218 and 743-854. Spike-specific TCR breadth and depth rose significantly after two AZD1222 doses compared with day 0 and with MenACWY recipients.

The CDR3 regions of human TCRbeta chains were analyzed by immunosequencing. Turning to the authors' computational methods: Repertoire TCRs were matched against a reference library of SARS-CoV-2-specific TCRs generated with the MIRA antigen-specificity platform. Breadth meant the fraction of unique TCRs that were SARS-CoV-2-associated, whereas depth meant the fraction of total T cells that were SARS-CoV-2-associated. Each spike-specific TCR was assigned to its reactive spike region and to a CD4 or CD8 class using the MIRA data. Log10-transformed breadth and depth values were compared by one-way ANOVA with Sidak's multiple comparisons tests. Sourced from immuneACCESS, this table was stored by TCRdb with only in-frame sequences that have V and J called. A share of the clones is absent; for the studies checked, an unresolved V gene accounts for under half, and the remainder has no known explanation. V, J and clone size are taken as reported in that table, and D and trimming were inferred from the DNA itself. The sample includes 120,000 or so clones, with 90% observed a single time. The top ten constitute about 4% of the sample.

This specimen was peripheral blood, taken on day 0 of MenACWY control vaccination. This chain is built from TRBV10-1 and TRBJ2-4, with no D gene named confidently. This clonotype originated in an adult in good health. CDR3 loop: CASSTASTHIQYF. The DNA sequence reads TGCGCCAGCAGTACGGCATCAACCCACATTCAGTACTTC.